This TCR beta chain was recovered during a study of cytomegalovirus exposure and HLA in healthy donors (TCRdb year 2017). Broadly, across the study: An earlier analysis of some 500 of the donors reported approximately 290 Gb of sequence data and roughly 100 million unique TCR beta sequences from 150 million to 200 million T cells. In the later analysis, no new phenotypic data were used to find candidate immune exposures; instead, reliance was placed on TCR beta sequences and their occurrence across donors. The study profiled the T cell repertoires of approximately 700 subjects by immunosequencing and related them to cytomegalovirus serostatus. The aim of the study was to test whether cataloging public T cell receptors could identify signatures of past pathogen exposure. To predict cytomegalovirus infection status, the study brought together high-throughput TCR immunosequencing, statistical association of individual TCRs with disease status, and machine learning. Both class I and class II loci were covered by HLA typing, at four-digit resolution. Typing coverage differed by locus: A, B, C, DRB1 and DQB1 were typed in roughly 620-630 donors, DQA1 in 522, DPA1 in around 580, and DPB1 in roughly 470. A later genetic analysis took genome-wide SNP genotypes for about three fifths of the 666 donors and used that subset as a discovery cohort. An earlier analysis of 587 of the donors applied high-throughput TCR beta sequencing to assess whether each TCR beta V gene segment acted as functional or pseudogenic. Every discovery cohort repertoire had been produced on one sequencing platform. Along with the roughly 670-subject first cohort, a separate validation cohort of over a hundred different subjects was used. An early release covering roughly 580 HLA-typed donors comprised about 300 gigabases of sequencing data and approximately 85 million unique TCR sequences. Across approximately 400 genotyped donors of the cohort, an average of 235,054 unique TCR beta nucleotide sequences per donor were sequenced, and approximately 17% of those sequences were non-productive. Roughly 5 DR-DQ haplotypes were handled as single units for association and clustering, since linkage in the cohort was strong. Donor age, sex, ethnicity and CMV serostatus were compiled alongside the repertoire data. Of the 300 to 400 genotyped donors, approximately 82% fell in the genetic ancestry cluster associated with self-reported Caucasian donors. In a later analysis, previously published TCR beta repertoires from more than 500 donors were re-analyzed and high-resolution HLA genotyping was added so that TCR occurrence patterns could be studied. The paper's findings and limits, for the study overall: Linkage disequilibrium might explain the correlated functional status among segregating V segments, but an unknown experimental factor could not be excluded. In a later analysis, the rate of TCR association differed among HLA loci, with DRB1 alleles having the most associated TCRs and HLA-C alleles having the fewest. According to a later analysis, parvovirus B19, influenza, CMV and Epstein-Barr virus appeared linked to several top co-occurrence clusters. A later analysis found that most CMV-associated TCR beta chains appeared HLA-restricted, with HLA associations seemingly driven largely by CMV exposure. A cluster of highly shared sequence variants was judged likely to be a technical artifact of the sequencing pipeline. An earlier analysis of some 590 of the donors showed that most TCR beta V segments appeared in productive rearrangements either about 87% or about 30% of the time, which broadly matched IMGT annotations. A further reported finding was that TCR beta sequences accurately predicted the HLA-A and HLA-B alleles for most subjects in the first cohort. The cohort was sequenced for TCR beta chains only, and without alpha or paired-chain data the features that could be detected were limited. The presence/absence analyses assumed that sequencing depth was roughly uniform across donors, and that assumption may not be true. The authors suggested that the approach could potentially be generalized to other disease states and immunological phenotypes. The study listed 170 or so TCR beta chains as associated with cytomegalovirus. A later genetic analysis reported fewer N-insertions in productive TCRs among donors in an Asian-associated ancestry cluster than the approximately 670-donor mean. Most TCR sequences were observed very rarely across donors, whereas some public TCRs were present in many individuals. CMV serostatus was the only immune exposure information available for the cohort. In a later analysis, HLA-associated TCR beta chains showed more clonal expansion and lower generation probabilities than non-associated chains that were equally common. Three of the identified cytomegalovirus-associated TCR beta chains were confirmed in vitro to be specific for cytomegalovirus antigens. The 87-base-pair reads could not distinguish some IMGT-functional V segments, including TRBV6-2 and TRBV6-3, so those segments were excluded. Because some donors lacked HLA typing at each locus, the association tests relied only on the typed subset. Cytomegalovirus status was reported to be diagnosed by the classifier with high specificity and sensitivity in both the original and validation cohorts. Over 15 rarely observed V segments, including chromosome 9 orphons, were excluded from the earlier analysis of several hundred of the donors because counts were too low. In a later analysis, some 18,000 TCR beta sequences were associated with specific HLA alleles at a false discovery rate of 0.05. A later genetic analysis associated a missense DCLRE1C variant with V-gene and J-gene trimming of TCR beta chains, and an independent cohort replicated the association. When HLA alleles, especially DR and DQ, strongly co-occurred, attributing TCR associations to individual alleles was difficult.

In the case of this clone: Which antigen it targets is not known. Base-call qualities are not available, and no considerably larger clone is one nucleotide away.

In total, 666 healthy bone marrow donors made up the cohort. All cohort members were sampled while nominally healthy, although unrecorded immune exposures were likely present. Of the roughly 720 cohort members, approximately 280 had positive CMV serostatus and fewer than 450 had negative CMV serostatus, and CMV serostatus was not recorded for the donor. A peripheral blood sample was collected from each donor, and TCR beta sequencing was performed on peripheral blood mononuclear cells. Genomic DNA was extracted from the blood cell samples with the Qiagen DNeasy Blood Extraction Kit. The method behind the library was the immunoSEQ multiplex PCR assay. The multiplex PCR relied on a mix of 60 forward primers for TCR Vbeta segments and 13 reverse primers for TCR Jbeta segments. A multiplex PCR assay on genomic DNA amplified the CDR3 region of rearranged TCR beta genes. Amplified TCR beta libraries were sequenced as 87-base-pair reads on the Illumina HiSeq System. Per the original workflow: Across the 500 to 850 repertoires, a later analysis counted about 81 million unique TCR beta chains, roughly 11 million of which were shared by at least two donors. Raw reads were error-corrected and collapsed into unique sequences by a nearest-neighbor algorithm in which closely related sequences were merged to remove PCR and sequencing errors. V, D and J gene segments were assigned by aligning CDR3 sequences to IMGT reference sequences. Each retained sequence needed at least a six-nucleotide match to both a V gene segment and a J gene segment. Rearrangements were classified as productive when the CDR3 lacked stop codons and remained in frame with V and J, and all other rearrangements were classified as non-productive. CDR3 was defined by IMGT convention, running from the second conserved V-encoded cysteine to the conserved J-encoded phenylalanine. In an earlier analysis of around 600 of the donors, sequences lacking an unambiguous match to a single V gene segment were excluded. An earlier analysis of fewer than 750 of the donors called V segments functional above 56.7% productive rearrangements and segregating when the between-donor standard deviation exceeded 5%. A statistical classification framework was built for diagnosing cytomegalovirus status from the catalog of TCR beta chain sequences. A later analysis assigned V and J genes by comparing TCR nucleotide sequences with IMGT/GENE-DB human TR gene sequences. A later analysis assigned CDR3 sequences and most-parsimonious VDJ recombination scenarios with the TCRdist pipeline. In a later analysis, every TCR beta chain was defined by the combination of its CDR3 amino acid sequence and its V-gene family, and reads without a unique V-gene family were dropped. As a way to deal with suspected cross-contamination and a sequencing artifact, a later analysis dropped more than 500 nucleotide sequences that were highly shared and had low generation probability. In a later analysis, a clonal expansion index for each public chain was calculated from normalized within-repertoire ranks of inferred template counts. Generation probabilities in a later analysis came from a VDJ recombination model fitted to out-of-frame rearrangements, and those results were checked against IGoR. In a later analysis, TCR-TCR, TCR-HLA and TCR-CMV co-occurrence was scored with hypergeometric tests, and a repertoire-size bias correction was applied to TCR pairs. In a later analysis, false discovery rates were estimated by permuting HLA or CMV assignments 20 times. In a later analysis, co-occurring TCRs were grouped with DBSCAN, and TCRdist sequence similarity was added when clustering was performed within HLA-allele-positive subsets. Repertoires with fewer than 30,000 or more than 120,000 public chains, plus five repertoires with anomalous nucleotide sharing, were excluded from co-occurrence clustering. The clones in this table, taken by TCRdb from immuneACCESS, are in-frame only. Not every clone is retained; where verified, under half of the shortfall comes from an unresolved V gene, and the cause of the rest is unknown. V and J calls and clone size are as listed in that table; D and trimming were resolved from the DNA. The sample profile shows 90,000 to 150,000 clones; 70% to 80% of them were found once. Clones ranked in the top ten supply more than 2% of the sample.

For CDR1 and CDR2, the germline V gene lists MNHNS and SASEGT. Clipping removes 4 bases from V and 4 bases from J, with 5 as the unmatched junction base count. The CDR3 starts with the cysteine, ends with the phenylalanine, and has 15 residues. Here the CDR3 DNA is all that survives: 45 bases in frame from base 1. Sequencing input: PBMCs. The chain is made from TRBV6-1 and TRBJ1-5; a stretch of 9 junction bases matches TRBD1. The TCR sequence derives from a human donor in good health. The CDR3 amino acid sequence is: CASSVVGTGNQPQHF. The DNA reads as follows: TGTGCCAGCAGTGTAGTTGGGACAGGGAATCAGCCCCAGCATTTT.